This T cell receptor (beta chain) was identified in a study of blood T cell repertoires in COVID-19. Enrollees, 18 to 89 years old, lived in 24 US areas. Participant-reported clinical history was the basis for cohort assignment. Before being deemed recovered, Cohort 3 donors had two negative PCRs, clearance, or symptom resolution. The junction had 6 bases not matched to a gene; V was cut back by 5 bases and J by 4 bases. This CDR3 region has 14 residues. Germline lookup yields CDR1 SGHTA and CDR2 FQGTGA. Per the study methods: Researchers report that nucleated cell counts were estimated from reference gene primer amplification. The repertoire was sequenced with immunoSEQ multiplex PCR; TCRdb's copy has only in-frame clones and lacks some. The D gene and trimming were derived from the DNA, and the V and J assignments and clone size from that table. The sample lists some 230,000 clones, roughly four fifths occurring once.

Sequencing input: PBMCs or T cells enriched from blood (not recorded which). This clonotype originated in a man aged 40-50 years who had recovered from COVID-19. The chain links TRBV7-3 to TRBJ2-5; 8 nucleotides match TRBD1. This CDR3 is CASSRQGQGETQYF. CDR3 nucleotides: TGTGCCAGCAGCCGCCAAGGACAGGGAGAGACCCAGTACTTC. The variable domain in full, with the rest retrieved from reference TRBV7-3 and TRBJ2-5, is GAGVSQTPSNKVTEKGKYVELRCDPISGHTALYWYRQSLGQGPEFLIYFQGTGAADDSGLPNDRFFAVRPEGSVSTLKIQRTERGDSAVYLCASSRQGQGETQYFGPGTRLLVL.